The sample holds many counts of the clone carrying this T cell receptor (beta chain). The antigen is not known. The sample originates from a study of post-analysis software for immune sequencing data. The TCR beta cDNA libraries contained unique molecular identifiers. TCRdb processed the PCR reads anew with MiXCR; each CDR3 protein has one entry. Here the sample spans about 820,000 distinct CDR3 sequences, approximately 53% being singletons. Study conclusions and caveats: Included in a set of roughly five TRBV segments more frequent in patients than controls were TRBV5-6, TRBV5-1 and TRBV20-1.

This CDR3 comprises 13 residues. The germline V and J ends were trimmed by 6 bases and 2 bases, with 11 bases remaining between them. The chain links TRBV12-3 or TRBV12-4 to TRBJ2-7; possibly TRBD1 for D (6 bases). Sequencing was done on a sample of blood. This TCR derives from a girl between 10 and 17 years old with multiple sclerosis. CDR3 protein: CASSPRTAYEQYF. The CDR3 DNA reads TGTGCCAGCAGCCCGCGGACAGCCTACGAGCAGTACTTC.